The 30 T cell receptor beta chains in this list originate from one sample, sequenced in a study of graft-versus-host responses after intestinal transplantation (dated by TCRdb to the early 2020s). The library was built by means of the immunoSEQ multiplex PCR assay. TCRdb mirrors the immuneACCESS table, restricted to in-frame sequences. Some clones are absent from its copies; in checked studies, under half trace to an unresolved V gene, and the reason for the others is unknown. This sample lists approximately 33,000 clones; roughly 80% were detected once. Approximately 20% of the sample is held by the ten biggest clonotypes. These receptors have no identified antigens. The sample's time point label is to be understood as: cells obtained before transplantation from donor or recipient. Sequencing used unstimulated CD8+ T cells sorted from spleen or lymph node cells, obtained before intestinal transplant. Source of these receptors: a human donor who received an intestinal transplant.

The chain is built from TRBV19 and TRBJ1-6; unclear D gene. Germline CDR1 LNHDA, CDR2 SQIVND (reference sequence). The CDR3 loop spans 14 amino acids. V lost 6 bases and J lost 3, with 9 bases in between. This CDR3 is CASSPGSYNSPLHF. As DNA, the CDR3 is TGTGCCAGTAGCCCCGGTAGCTATAATTCACCCCTCCACTTT.

The chain has TRBV4-2 and TRBJ1-1; 9 bases align to TRBD1. The V gene end was trimmed by 1 base and the J gene end by 6 bases; junction bases not matched to a gene: 15. Germline lookup yields CDR1 LGHNA and CDR2 YNFKEQ. This CDR3 is 18 amino acids long. The CDR3 coding sequence is TGTGCCAGCAGCCAAGGGAGTATGACAGGGGGGGGACTCCCTGAAGCTTTCTTT. It encodes CASSQGSMTGGGLPEAFF.

The chain has TRBV28 and TRBJ2-1; possibly TRBD1 for D (5 bases). The germline V and J ends were trimmed by 6 bases and 5 bases, with 11 bases remaining between them. The CDR3 has 13 amino acids. Germline CDR1 reads MDHEN; CDR2 reads SYDVKM. The CDR3 coding sequence is TGTGCCAGCAGACTTCAGACAGACAATGAGCAGTTCTTC. This sequence encodes CASRLQTDNEQFF.

The V gene is TRBV7-9, the J gene TRBJ2-3; TRBD2 might be the D (6 bases). This CDR3 comprises 13 residues. Germline CDR1 and CDR2: SEHNR and FQNEAQ (reference sequence). Trimming stripped 5 bases from V and 2 bases from J, with 8 bases between. The CDR3 bases are TGTGCCAGCAGCACGGGACTCACAGATACGCAGTATTTT. This translates into CASSTGLTDTQYF.

The gene calls are TRBV2 and TRBJ2-1, with TRBD2 identical over 11 bases. The germline V gene has CDR1 SNHLY and CDR2 FYNNEI. CDR3 length: 15 amino acids. V was clipped by 5 bases and J by 3 bases; unmatched bases: 3. The CDR3 coding sequence is TGTGCCAGCAGTCCCGGGACTAGCGGCTACAATGAGCAGTTCTTC. This codes for CASSPGTSGYNEQFF.

The CDR3 reads CASSETGVTNEKLFF. DNA of the CDR3: TGTGCCAGCAGTGAAACCGGGGTAACTAATGAAAAACTGTTTTTT. The chain joins TRBV6-1 to TRBJ1-4; D ambiguous. Germline V gives CDR1 MNHNS, CDR2 SASEGT. V shed 2 bases and J shed 1 base, with 8 bases lying between them. The CDR3 runs to 15 residues.

This sequence joins TRBV9 and TRBJ2-1, with 9 bases aligning to TRBD2. The CDR3 consists of 16 residues. V was pared by 4 bases and J by 5 bases, with 10 bases of the junction left unmatched. CDR1 SGDLS and CDR2 YYNGEE come from the germline V gene. The CDR3 loop reads CASSSRGTSWNNEQFF. The DNA for the CDR3 is TGTGCCAGCAGCTCACGAGGGACTAGCTGGAACAATGAGCAGTTCTTC.

J is TRBJ1-5 and V is TRBV10-3, with TRBD1 matching over 9 bases. The ends lost 5 bases at V and 4 bases at J; junction bases unmatched: 9. The CDR3 length is 16 residues. Germline V gene lookup returns CDR1 ENHRY and CDR2 SYGVKD. The CDR3 nucleotides read TGTGCCATCAGTTGGGACAGGGTAAGGGATAATCAGCCCCAGCATTTT. As protein: CAISWDRVRDNQPQHF.

The chain recombines TRBV6-6 with TRBJ2-5; no firm D call. Trimming removed 2 bases from V and 4 bases from J, with 8 bases in between. The CDR3 is 13 residues long. Per the germline V gene, CDR1 is MNHNY and CDR2 is SVGAGI (reference sequence). CDR3 nucleotide sequence: TGTGCCAGCAGTTACAACAACCTAGAGACCCAGTACTTC. It translates to CASSYNNLETQYF.

The gene calls are TRBV6-4 and TRBJ2-3; 11 nucleotides match TRBD2. The CDR3 covers 16 residues. The V and J ends lost 0 bases and 6 bases, in that order; junction bases with no gene match: 5. The germline gives CDR1 MRHNA, CDR2 SNTAGT. The CDR3 DNA follows: TGTGCCAGCAGTGACTCTACTAGCGGGGGTCCCGATACGCAGTATTTT. Protein: CASSDSTSGGPDTQYF.

V is TRBV11-1 and J is TRBJ2-7, with D maybe TRBD1 (6 bases). There are 14 residues in the CDR3. Trimming pared 7 bases from V and 0 bases from J, leaving 13 bases between. From germline, CDR1 is SGHAT and CDR2 FQDESV (reference sequence). CDR3 in DNA: TGTGCCAGCAAACCCGACAGGCTCTCCTACGAGCAGTACTTC. Translating gives CASKPDRLSYEQYF.

The J gene is TRBJ2-7, the V gene TRBV6-5; 7 nucleotides line up with TRBD1. CDR3 size: 14 residues. From germline, CDR1 is MNHEY and CDR2 SVGAGI. V gave up 6 bases and J gave up 3 bases; unmatched junction bases: 8. This CDR3 reads CASRTGTVIYEQYF. The CDR3 DNA is TGTGCCAGCAGGACCGGGACAGTAATCTACGAGCAGTACTTC.

The chain carries TRBV5-1 and TRBJ2-5; 7 positions match TRBD2. The CDR3 has 11 residues. Germline lookup yields CDR1 SGHRS and CDR2 YFSETQ. J gave up 10 bases and V 3 bases, and 3 bases lay outside the gene matches. The CDR3: CASSWGGIQYF. CDR3 coding DNA: TGCGCCAGCAGCTGGGGGGGAATCCAGTACTTC. The full variable domain, with the rest looked up from reference TRBV5-1 and TRBJ2-5, is KAGVTQTPRYLIKTRGQQVTLSCSPISGHRSVSWYQQTPGQGLQFLFEYFSETQRNKGNFPGRFSGRQFSNSRSEMNVSTLELGDSALYLCASSWGGIQYFGPGTRLLVL.

This clone was observed once. This CDR3 reads CASTYTSGTYNEQFF. In DNA, the CDR3 is TGCGCCAGCACCTATACTAGCGGAACCTACAATGAGCAGTTCTTC. The chain has TRBV4-1 and TRBJ2-1; TRBD2 aligns across 8 bases. Germline loops: CDR1 MGHRA, CDR2 YSYEKL. CDR3 length equals 15 residues. V gave up 7 bases and J gave up 2 bases; unmatched junction bases: 7.

This chain links TRBV27 with TRBJ2-5, with 9 bases identical to TRBD1. This CDR3 has 12 amino acids. V lost 8 bases to trimming and J lost 4 bases; unmatched junction nucleotides: 2. Per the germline V gene, CDR1 is MNHEY and CDR2 is SMNVEV (reference sequence). The CDR3 loop reads CASGDRVETQYF. The CDR3 region has the DNA TGTGCCAGCGGGGACAGGGTAGAGACCCAGTACTTC.

The genes are TRBV6-5 and TRBJ2-5; perhaps TRBD1 as D (5 bases). The V gene's germline CDR1 is MNHEY and CDR2 SVGAGI. The CDR3 is made up of 13 amino acids. Trimming took 6 bases from V and 2 from J, leaving 10 bases between them. DNA for the CDR3: TGTGCCAGCAGAGAACAGGCGCAAGAGACCCAGTACTTC. Translated: CASREQAQETQYF.

The V gene is TRBV5-1, the J gene TRBJ2-5, with TRBD2 as a possible D gene (6 bases). CDR3 length equals 14 residues. The V and J ends lost 1 base and 5 bases respectively, with 12 bases between them. Germline-derived CDR1 and CDR2 are SGHRS and YFSETQ. The chain's CDR3 is CASSLNEGGETQYF. In DNA form, the CDR3 reads TGCGCCAGCAGCTTGAATGAAGGAGGGGAGACCCAGTACTTC.

The chain carries TRBV27 and TRBJ1-2; 8 nucleotides agree with TRBD1. The CDR3 totals 13 residues. Germline CDR1 and CDR2: MNHEY and SMNVEV (reference sequence). The J segment lost 4 bases and the V segment lost 8 bases, leaving 6 bases of the junction unmatched. The CDR3 loop is CASARQGSYGYTF. CDR3 bases: TGTGCCAGCGCCCGACAGGGGAGCTATGGCTACACCTTC.

In nucleotides, the CDR3 is TGTGCCACCGGGGGGCACCCCAGCTCCTACGAGCAGTACTTC. Amino acid sequence: CATGGHPSSYEQYF. This chain uses TRBV5-6 with TRBJ2-7; the D gene is possibly TRBD2 (7 bases). Germline assignment: CDR1 SGHDT and CDR2 YYEEEE. The length of the CDR3 is 14 residues. V gave up 9 bases and J gave up 0 bases, with 16 bases separating them.

In this sample, this clone turned up once. The chain combines TRBV19 with TRBJ2-7; TRBD2 matches 12 bases. The CDR3 has 15 residues. Germline trimming cut 0 bases from V and 8 bases from J; bases unmatched to any gene: 5. The V gene's germline CDR1 is LNHDA and CDR2 SQIVND (reference sequence). The CDR3 DNA reads TGTGCCAGTAGTATAGAAACTAGCGGGGGGACGAAGCAGTACTTC. It encodes CASSIETSGGTKQYF.

This clone was picked up one time. The chain carries TRBV5-4 and TRBJ1-4, with 8 bases aligning to TRBD1. Trimming cost V 3 bases and J 5 bases; bases outside gene matches: 6. This CDR3 is 15 amino acids long. Germline CDR1 SGHNT, CDR2 YYREEE (reference sequence). CDR3 in DNA: TGTGCCAGCAGCTCGGGACAGGCCGAGAATGAAAAACTGTTTTTT. Residues: CASSSGQAENEKLFF.

The chain's CDR3 is CASSPGRSGANVLTF. CDR3 sequence (DNA): TGCGCCAGCAGCCCCGGGAGGTCTGGGGCCAACGTCCTGACTTTC. The rearrangement links TRBV5-1 to TRBJ2-6; 7 bases map to TRBD2. V gave up 4 bases and J gave up 1 base; unmatched junction bases: 2. Germline values: CDR1 SGHRS, CDR2 YFSETQ. The CDR3 consists of 15 residues.

The chain is built from TRBV28 and TRBJ1-5, with D possibly TRBD1 on 5 matching bases. Trimming pared 8 bases from V and 2 bases from J, leaving 22 bases between. CDR1 MDHEN and CDR2 SYDVKM come from the germline V gene. The CDR3 is made up of 17 amino acids. The CDR3 nucleotides read TGTGCCAGCTTACACCTCGGGGGGACCTGGGGCAATCAGCCCCAGCATTTT. Translating gives CASLHLGGTWGNQPQHF.

CDR3 bases: TGTGCCAGTAGTAGACGGTCCGGGAGTTTATTAGATGAGCAGTTCTTC. It translates to CASSRRSGSLLDEQFF. The rearrangement joins TRBV19 to TRBJ2-1, with D possibly TRBD2 on 6 matching bases. The germline gives CDR1 LNHDA, CDR2 SQIVND (reference sequence). V lost 4 bases and J 8 bases, leaving 21 bases between the germline ends. The CDR3 extends over 16 amino acids.

The chain links TRBV2 to TRBJ2-5; tentative D call: TRBD2 (5 bases). Trimming cost V 9 bases and J 4 bases, with 12 bases left between them. The CDR3 consists of 12 residues. The V gene's germline CDR1 is SNHLY and CDR2 FYNNEI. The CDR3 DNA reads as TGTGCCAGTTTCCGGGGTGGAGAGACCCAGTACTTC. Its protein is CASFRGGETQYF.

The V gene is TRBV15, the J gene TRBJ1-2; D call uncertain. Trimming removed 0 bases from V and 8 bases from J, with 13 bases in between. The CDR3 loop spans 14 amino acids. Germline loops: CDR1 LNHNV, CDR2 YYDKDF (reference sequence). The CDR3 spells CATSREDPGRGYTF. The CDR3 DNA follows: TGTGCCACCAGCAGAGAAGACCCGGGTAGGGGCTACACCTTC.

V and J are TRBV4-1 and TRBJ2-7, with no clear D. The germline V gene has CDR1 MGHRA and CDR2 YSYEKL. The CDR3 sequence is 14 residues long. The V end was cut by 0 bases, the J end by 6 bases, with 12 bases between. DNA for the CDR3: TGCGCCAGCAGCCAAGATAGGCTAGTTGCCGAGCAGTACTTC. This codes for CASSQDRLVAEQYF.

The chain links TRBV28 to TRBJ1-5, with no clear D. This CDR3 is built from 15 residues. Germline lookup yields CDR1 MDHEN and CDR2 SYDVKM. Trimming pared 2 bases from V and 9 bases from J, leaving 17 bases between. In nucleotides, the CDR3 is TGTGCCAGCAGTTTAGAGGGTCGGACGACTGTGCCCCAGCATTTT. Translating it yields CASSLEGRTTVPQHF.

The chain recombines TRBV4-3 with TRBJ1-2, with D unclear. V was pared by 0 bases and J by 1 base, with 9 bases between. The CDR3 is made up of 15 amino acids. CDR1 LGHNA and CDR2 YSLEER come from the germline V gene. Written as DNA, the CDR3 is TGCGCCAGCAGCCAAGATCTGGCGGATAACTATGGCTACACCTTC. Translated: CASSQDLADNYGYTF.

The chain joins TRBV4-2 to TRBJ2-7, with a possible D match to TRBD2 (6 bases). Germline CDR1 reads LGHNA; CDR2 reads YNFKEQ. CDR3 length: 15 residues. Trimming cost V 0 bases and J 1 base, with 10 bases left between them. The CDR3 region is CASSQERGDSYEQYF. The CDR3 DNA follows: TGTGCCAGCAGCCAAGAGCGGGGCGATTCCTACGAGCAGTACTTC.